The rows below give T cell receptor beta chains drawn from one sample of a study of technical replicates of blood from several donors. Measured with immunoSEQ multiplex PCR; TCRdb has only the in-frame clones, and not every one. The sample contains roughly 60,000 clones, less than 90% of which appear only once. Material for sequencing was PBMCs. Source of these receptors: a human donor in good health. Some clones in this sample may be carry-over from other donors' samples. Each CDR3 is given with its conserved first and last residue. A D gene is named only where the DNA matches it firmly. Only part of the rows carry a size: once, few, many, or a class if the clone is expanded.

D: TRBD1
size: -
V: TRBV5-1
J: TRBJ1-2
CDR3: CASSLGPRTGDVNYGYTF
DNA: TGCGCCAGCAGCTTGGGCCCCCGGACAGGAGATGTTAACTATGGCTACACCTTC

D: TRBD2
size: -
V: TRBV6-6
J: TRBJ2-1
CDR3: CASSYSILAGVEFF
DNA: TGTGCCAGCAGTTACTCGATCTTAGCGGGAGTTGAGTTCTTC

D: TRBD1
size: -
V: TRBV4-1
J: TRBJ1-4
CDR3: CASSQFQGAGEKLFF
DNA: TGCGCCAGCAGCCAATTCCAGGGGGCCGGCGAAAAACTGTTTTTT

D: -
size: -
V: TRBV7-8
J: TRBJ1-1
CDR3: CASSPGRANTEAFF
DNA: TGTGCCAGCAGCCCGGGGAGGGCGAACACTGAAGCTTTCTTT

D: -
size: -
V: TRBV30
J: TRBJ1-5
CDR3: CAWSGSAFNQPQHF
DNA: TGTGCCTGGAGCGGTAGTGCTTTCAATCAGCCCCAGCATTTT

D: TRBD1
size: -
V: TRBV5-1
J: TRBJ2-7
CDR3: CASSLAGRAGGYEQYF
DNA: TGCGCCAGCAGCTTGGCCGGGCGGGCAGGGGGCTACGAGCAGTACTTC

D: -
size: -
V: TRBV6-6
J: TRBJ1-5
CDR3: CASSYSFAGGNQPQHF
DNA: TGTGCCAGCAGTTACTCGTTTGCGGGGGGGAATCAGCCCCAGCATTTT

D: TRBD1
size: -
V: TRBV6-1
J: TRBJ1-3
CDR3: CASSDSWVGGLTGNTIYF
DNA: TGTGCCAGCAGTGATTCCTGGGTAGGGGGCTTAACTGGAAACACCATATATTTT

D: -
size: -
V: TRBV18
J: TRBJ1-3
CDR3: CASSPEEVFSGNTIYF
DNA: TGTGCCAGCTCACCAGAGGAGGTCTTCTCTGGAAACACCATATATTTT

D: TRBD1
size: -
V: TRBV6-5
J: TRBJ2-7
CDR3: CASSLTGQGNSEQYF
DNA: TGTGCCAGCAGCCTGACGGGACAGGGTAATTCCGAGCAGTACTTC

D: TRBD1
size: -
V: TRBV19
J: TRBJ1-1
CDR3: CASQRLTPGGTTEAFF
DNA: TGTGCCAGTCAGAGACTTACCCCAGGGGGGACGACTGAAGCTTTCTTT

D: TRBD1
size: -
V: TRBV5-1
J: TRBJ2-3
CDR3: CASSLRGQGGTDTQYF
DNA: TGCGCCAGCAGCTTAAGGGGACAGGGTGGCACAGATACGCAGTATTTT

D: TRBD1
size: -
V: TRBV4-3
J: TRBJ1-4
CDR3: CASSQETGQEKLFF
DNA: TGCGCCAGCAGCCAAGAGACAGGGCAAGAAAAACTGTTTTTT

D: TRBD1
size: -
V: TRBV6-1
J: TRBJ1-2
CDR3: CASISGGQGAFGYTF
DNA: TGTGCCAGCATTTCCGGAGGACAGGGGGCGTTTGGCTACACCTTC

D: -
size: -
V: TRBV6-6
J: TRBJ1-5
CDR3: CASSPSSGGGNQPQHF
DNA: TGTGCCAGCAGCCCTAGTTCGGGGGGAGGAAATCAGCCCCAGCATTTT

D: -
size: -
V: TRBV21-1
J: TRBJ2-5
CDR3: CASSKVEGLAGVRETQYF
DNA: TGTGCCAGCAGCAAAGTCGAGGGGCTAGCGGGAGTGAGGGAGACCCAGTACTTC

D: -
size: -
V: TRBV6-5
J: TRBJ2-7
CDR3: CASSYQAGPKAYEQYF
DNA: TGTGCCAGCAGTTACCAAGCGGGTCCAAAGGCCTACGAGCAGTACTTC

D: -
size: -
V: TRBV29-1
J: TRBJ2-1
CDR3: CSVDSIQASSYNEQFF
DNA: TGCAGCGTTGACAGCATCCAGGCGAGCTCCTACAATGAGCAGTTCTTC

D: TRBD2
size: -
V: TRBV7-9
J: TRBJ2-4
CDR3: CASSLAASSGTKNIQYF
DNA: TGTGCCAGCAGCTTAGCTGCCTCTAGCGGGACTAAAAACATTCAGTACTTC

D: TRBD2
size: -
V: TRBV30
J: TRBJ2-5
CDR3: CAWRKGLAGVETQYF
DNA: TGTGCCTGGAGAAAGGGACTAGCTGGTGTGGAGACCCAGTACTTC

D: -
size: -
V: TRBV6-6
J: TRBJ2-7
CDR3: CASSYEEGRYEQYF
DNA: TGTGCCAGCAGTTACGAGGAGGGGCGATACGAGCAGTACTTC

D: -
size: -
V: TRBV29-1
J: TRBJ1-2
CDR3: CSVEVELGYTF
DNA: TGCAGCGTTGAAGTGGAGCTTGGCTACACCTTC

D: -
size: -
V: TRBV11-3
J: TRBJ2-7
CDR3: CASSRDSSSSYEQYF
DNA: TGTGCCAGCAGCCGGGACTCGTCGAGCTCCTACGAGCAGTACTTC

D: TRBD1
size: -
V: TRBV7-6
J: TRBJ1-6
CDR3: CASSLEAGGNGSPLHF
DNA: TGTGCCAGCAGCTTAGAGGCAGGGGGCAATGGTTCACCCCTCCACTTT

D: TRBD2
size: once
V: TRBV4-2
J: TRBJ2-1
CDR3: CASSQDSGLVQFF
DNA: TGTGCCAGCAGCCAAGATTCGGGACTAGTACAGTTCTTC

D: -
size: -
V: TRBV7-9
J: TRBJ2-1
CDR3: CASSLGLDYNEQFF
DNA: TGTGCCAGCAGCTTGGGACTGGATTACAATGAGCAGTTCTTC

D: TRBD2
size: once
V: TRBV7-3
J: TRBJ2-1
CDR3: CASSLTGEGEQFF
DNA: TGTGCCAGCAGCTTAACGGGGGAGGGTGAGCAGTTCTTC

D: -
size: -
V: TRBV7-2
J: TRBJ1-1
CDR3: CASSRNRASNTEAFF
DNA: TGTGCCAGCAGCCGCAACAGGGCTTCGAACACTGAAGCTTTCTTT

D: TRBD1
size: once
V: TRBV4-3
J: TRBJ1-2
CDR3: CASSQGFRQGNYGYTF
DNA: TGCGCCAGCAGCCAAGGTTTCCGACAGGGAAACTATGGCTACACCTTC

D: TRBD2
size: -
V: TRBV7-8
J: TRBJ2-5
CDR3: CASSPLMAGVLQETQYF
DNA: TGTGCCAGCAGCCCGCTAATGGCGGGGGTTCTCCAAGAGACCCAGTACTTC